The 20 T cell receptor beta chains presented below share a single source sample, sequenced in a study of shared clonotypes between healthy human individuals. Sequenced by immunoSEQ multiplex PCR; TCRdb stores in-frame clones only, minus some. The data show about 1 million clones, around four fifths seen once. Material for sequencing was memory CD4+ T cells sorted from blood. Sample subset: CD45RA-negative fraction. These receptor sequences come from a man aged 18-30 years in good health.

The gene calls are TRBV5-4 and TRBJ2-7; D gene ambiguous. Germline-derived CDR1 and CDR2 are SGHNT and YYREEE (reference sequence). CDR3 size: 13 residues. V shed 0 bases and J shed 7 bases, with 11 bases lying between them. The CDR3 spells CASSLEGPREQYF. In DNA, the CDR3 is TGTGCCAGCAGCTTGGAGGGTCCTCGGGAGCAGTACTTC.

The gene calls are TRBV5-1 and TRBJ2-7, with 7 bases lining up with TRBD1. Germline CDR1 is SGHRS and CDR2 is YFSETQ. This CDR3 comprises 16 residues. The ends lost 0 bases at V and 2 bases at J; junction bases unmatched: 8. This chain's CDR3 is CASSLDLAGGTYEQYF. CDR3 sequence (DNA): TGCGCCAGCAGCTTGGACTTGGCAGGGGGTACCTACGAGCAGTACTTC.

CDR3 residues: CASRRDGGYEQYF. CDR3 in DNA: TGCGCCAGCAGGCGGGACGGGGGGTACGAGCAGTACTTC. V and J are TRBV5-1 and TRBJ2-7, with 7 bases matching TRBD2. From germline, CDR1 is SGHRS and CDR2 YFSETQ. Germline trimming cut 5 bases from V and 4 bases from J; bases unmatched to any gene: 6. This CDR3 is built from 13 residues.

The rearrangement joins TRBV10-3 to TRBJ1-6; D perhaps matches TRBD1 (5 bases). This CDR3 has 14 residues. V gave up 0 bases and J gave up 9 bases, with 9 bases separating them. Per the germline V gene, CDR1 is ENHRY and CDR2 is SYGVKD. The DNA for the CDR3 is TGTGCCATCAGTGAGTCGGGGGTGAGTTCACCCCTCCACTTT. This gives the protein CAISESGVSSPLHF.

This clone came up once. The rearrangement uses TRBV7-8 and TRBJ2-1; D is ambiguous. The germline V and J ends were trimmed by 4 bases and 12 bases, with 25 bases remaining between them. This CDR3 has 16 amino acids. Per the germline V gene, CDR1 is SGHVS and CDR2 is FQNEAQ. CDR3 sequence: CASSSTDRLGKMGQFF. For the CDR3, the DNA is TGTGCCAGCAGCTCCACGGACCGGTTGGGGAAAATGGGGCAGTTCTTC.

The chain is built from TRBV10-2 and TRBJ1-2; D might be TRBD1 (5 bases). The CDR3 runs 14 residues. Trimming left V 2 bases short and J 2 bases short, with 9 bases between. Per germline, CDR1 WSHSY and CDR2 SAAADI. CDR3 nucleotide sequence: TGCGCCAGCAGTGAGGGTGGGGCGAACTATGGCTACACCTTC. This sequence encodes CASSEGGANYGYTF.

V usage is TRBV6-6 and J usage is TRBJ1-1, with D perhaps matching TRBD1 (6 bases). The V gene lost 10 bases and the J gene lost 5 bases, with 17 bases spanning the gap. Looked up from germline, CDR1 is MNHNY and CDR2 is SVGAGI (reference sequence). This CDR3 is built from 13 residues. Written as DNA, the CDR3 is TGTGCCACCTCTCCGAGGGGGAGGACTGAAGCTTTCTTT. Residues: CATSPRGRTEAFF.

This chain connects TRBV5-1 to TRBJ2-6; 9 nucleotides match TRBD1. This CDR3 region has 18 residues. V lost 0 bases, J lost 0 bases, and 4 bases stayed unmatched. Germline loops: CDR1 SGHRS, CDR2 YFSETQ. The CDR3 here is CASSLEGQGTSGANVLTF. CDR3 coding DNA: TGCGCCAGCAGCTTGGAGGGACAGGGCACCTCTGGGGCCAACGTCCTGACTTTC.

The CDR3 DNA reads as TGTGCCAGCTCTGAGCAGGGGGCGGCCACTGTGTCCGAGCAGTACTTC. Translation: CASSEQGAATVSEQYF. The genes are TRBV18 and TRBJ2-7; 8 nucleotides agree with TRBD1. The V segment lost 6 bases and the J segment 6 bases; nucleotides outside the gene matches: 16. Germline V gives CDR1 KGHSH, CDR2 LQKENI. The CDR3 spans 16 residues. The full variable domain, completed using reference TRBV18 and TRBJ2-7, is NAGVMQNPRHLVRRRGQEARLRCSPMKGHSHVYWYRQLPEEGLKFMVYLQKENIIDESGMPKERFSAEFPKEGPSILRIQQVVRGDSAAYFCASSEQGAATVSEQYFGPGTRLTVT.

This clone has only a few counts. This rearrangement joins TRBV30 to TRBJ1-2; TRBD1 aligns across 7 bases. The CDR3 is made up of 13 amino acids. Per the germline V gene, CDR1 is GTSNPN and CDR2 is SVGIG (reference sequence). J gave up 8 bases and V 1 base, and 7 bases lay outside the gene matches. CDR3 sequence (DNA): TGTGCCTGGAGTGGACAGGGTCGTAAGGGCTACACCTTC. This gives the protein CAWSGQGRKGYTF.

The sample holds a few counts of this clone. The chain carries TRBV6-1 and TRBJ2-6, with D hard to call. Per the germline V gene, CDR1 is MNHNS and CDR2 is SASEGT. V was clipped by 4 bases and J by 0 bases, with 16 bases between them. CDR3 length equals 18 residues. CDR3 sequence: CASSGPRTVNSGANVLTF. CDR3 sequence (DNA): TGTGCCAGCAGTGGTCCCCGTACAGTGAACTCTGGGGCCAACGTCCTGACTTTC.

About this clone itself: This sample also contains other DNA sequences that code for the same CDR3. The chain uses TRBV7-2 and TRBJ1-4; D perhaps matches TRBD1 (5 bases). There are 14 residues in the CDR3. CDR1 is SGHTA and CDR2 is FQGNSA in the germline V gene. Trimming removed 1 base from V and 5 bases from J, with 8 bases in between. The CDR3: CASSLDRLNEKLFF. CDR3 DNA sequence: TGTGCCAGCAGCTTAGACAGGCTAAATGAAAAACTGTTTTTT.

The chain combines TRBV28 with TRBJ2-2; 7 bases are a match to TRBD1. V gave up 6 bases and J gave up 3 bases; unmatched junction bases: 7. The V gene's germline CDR1 is MDHEN and CDR2 SYDVKM. The CDR3 loop spans 15 amino acids. The CDR3 sequence is CASSPNDRDTGELFF. The CDR3 nucleotides read TGTGCCAGCAGCCCCAACGACAGGGACACCGGGGAGCTGTTTTTT.

The chain is built from TRBV30 and TRBJ2-1; D uncertain. There are 11 residues in the CDR3. Trimming removed 0 bases from V and 7 bases from J, with 4 bases in between. The germline gives CDR1 GTSNPN, CDR2 SVGIG (reference sequence). This chain's CDR3 is CAWSVENEQFF. The DNA for the CDR3 is TGTGCCTGGAGTGTAGAGAATGAGCAGTTCTTC.

The chain links TRBV7-8 to TRBJ1-1; maybe TRBD1 (5 bases). The germline gives CDR1 SGHVS, CDR2 FQNEAQ. The CDR3 spans 16 residues. Trimming removed 5 bases at V and 4 bases at J, with 20 bases between. CDR3 nucleotides: TGTGCCAGCAGCCCCCCCGGGGCCAAGACAAGCACTGAAGCTTTCTTT. It translates to CASSPPGAKTSTEAFF. Full variable domain (missing parts from reference TRBV7-8 and TRBJ1-1): GAGVSQSPRYKVAKRGQDVALRCDPISGHVSLFWYQQALGQGPEFLTYFQNEAQLDKSGLPSDRFFAERPEGSVSTLKIQRTQQEDSAVYLCASSPPGAKTSTEAFFGQGTRLTVV.

This clone was seen once. V gene TRBV7-9 combines with J gene TRBJ1-2; 7 positions agree with TRBD1. CDR3 length: 13 residues. Germline V gene sequence: CDR1 SEHNR, CDR2 FQNEAQ (reference sequence). V gave up 5 bases and J gave up 5 bases; unmatched junction bases: 5. CDR3 in amino acids: CASSAQGTYGYTF. The CDR3 DNA reads TGTGCCAGCAGCGCACAGGGGACTTATGGCTACACCTTC. Supplemented by reference TRBV7-9 and TRBJ1-2, the full variable domain reads DTGVSQNPRHKITKRGQNVTFRCDPISEHNRLYWYRQTLGQGPEFLTYFQNEAQLEKSRLLSDRFSAERPKGSFSTLEIQRTEQGDSAMYLCASSAQGTYGYTFGSGTRLTVV.

CDR3 amino acids: CASRTGGTTEAFF. CDR3 DNA sequence: TGTGCCAGCAGAACAGGGGGCACGACTGAAGCTTTCTTT. The chain has TRBV6-1 and TRBJ1-1; 9 bases match TRBD1. The germline CDR1 and CDR2 sequences are MNHNS and SASEGT. The CDR3 contains 13 residues. J gave up 5 bases and V 6 bases, and 4 bases lay outside the gene matches.

The chain links TRBV10-3 to TRBJ2-1; TRBD2 matches 8 bases. The CDR3 totals 14 residues. Trimming at V came to 4 bases and at J to 2 bases, leaving 1 base not matched to a gene. The germline V gene encodes CDR1 ENHRY and CDR2 SYGVKD. The CDR3 is CAISGAGAYNEQFF. The DNA for the CDR3 is TGTGCCATCAGTGGAGCGGGGGCCTACAATGAGCAGTTCTTC.

The rearrangement joins TRBV5-8 to TRBJ2-1; D is perhaps TRBD1 or TRBD2 (5 bases each). The germline V and J ends were trimmed by 0 bases and 2 bases, with 6 bases remaining between them. The CDR3 runs to 14 residues. Germline V gene lookup returns CDR1 SGHTS and CDR2 YDEGEE. CDR3 nucleotide sequence: TGTGCCAGCAGCTTGGTGGGACCCTACAATGAGCAGTTCTTC. Amino acids: CASSLVGPYNEQFF. The full variable domain, completed using reference TRBV5-8 and TRBJ2-1, is EAGVTQSPTHLIKTRGQQATLRCSPISGHTSVYWYQQALGLGLQFLLWYDEGEERNRGNFPPRFSGRQFPNYSSELNVNALELEDSALYLCASSLVGPYNEQFFGPGTRLTVL.

The chain couples TRBV5-4 to TRBJ1-4; D call uncertain. Germline values: CDR1 SGHNT, CDR2 YYREEE (reference sequence). The CDR3 consists of 15 residues. V was trimmed by 0 bases and J by 11 bases, leaving 17 bases between them. CDR3 protein: CASSLAGSLGGKLFF. For the CDR3, the DNA is TGTGCCAGCAGCTTGGCCGGGTCCCTGGGCGGGAAACTGTTTTTT.